This passage covers 5 T cell receptor beta chains from one sample sequenced in a study of blood T cell repertoires in COVID-19. The assay was immunoSEQ multiplex PCR, and TCRdb's table has in-frame clones only and misses some. Here the sample spans 100,000 to 150,000 clones, roughly 79% being singletons. Sequencing was done on a sample of peripheral blood. The receptors stem from a human donor in a cohort sampled during active COVID-19.

This clone was counted a single time. The J gene is TRBJ2-7, the V gene TRBV19, with 11 nucleotides matching TRBD2. Germline V gene lookup returns CDR1 LNHDA and CDR2 SQIVND (reference sequence). The CDR3 has 17 amino acids. Trimming removed 4 bases from V and 0 bases from J; junction bases left unmatched: 8. CDR3 sequence reads: CASSRRGGLAASYEQYF. The CDR3 nucleotides are TGTGCCAGTAGTAGGCGGGGGGGACTAGCGGCCTCCTACGAGCAGTACTTC. The full variable domain, rest sourced from reference TRBV19 and TRBJ2-7, is DGGITQSPKYLFRKEGQNVTLSCEQNLNHDAMYWYRQDPGQGLRLIYYSQIVNDFQKGDIAEGYSVSREKKESFPLTVTSAQKNPTAFYLCASSRRGGLAASYEQYFGPGTRLTVT.

The sample holds a few counts of this clone. V gene TRBV19 combines with J gene TRBJ2-1, with TRBD2 as a possible D gene (5 bases). The CDR3 has 18 amino acids. V lost 3 bases and J lost 10, with 28 bases in between. Germline V CDR1 and CDR2: LNHDA, SQIVND (reference sequence). The CDR3 spells CASSIELSLLRDSGEQFF. CDR3 nucleotide sequence: TGTGCCAGTAGTATTGAGTTGAGCCTCCTCCGGGATTCTGGGGAGCAGTTCTTC.

V usage is TRBV9 and J usage is TRBJ2-1; 8 nucleotides align to TRBD2. Germline V gene lookup returns CDR1 SGDLS and CDR2 YYNGEE. The CDR3 spans 16 residues. With V trimmed by 6 bases and J by 2 bases, 10 bases remained unmatched. The CDR3 sequence: CASTRAGGGPYNEQFF. The CDR3 bases are TGTGCCAGCACCAGGGCGGGGGGAGGCCCCTACAATGAGCAGTTCTTC.

The chain has TRBV30 and TRBJ2-7; D remains unclear. Germline-derived CDR1 and CDR2 are GTSNPN and SVGIG (reference sequence). This CDR3 contains 13 residues. Trimming pared 4 bases from V and 1 base from J, leaving 11 bases between. CDR3 sequence (DNA): TGTGCCTGGACTGCAGGATCTTCCTACGAGCAGTACTTC. It yields the protein CAWTAGSSYEQYF. Drawing the rest from reference TRBV30 and TRBJ2-7, the complete variable domain is SQTIHQWPATLVQPVGSPLSLECTVEGTSNPNLYWYRQAAGRGLQLLFYSVGIGQISSEVPQNLSASRPQDRQFILSSKKLLLSDSGFYLCAWTAGSSYEQYFGPGTRLTVT.

This chain links TRBV5-4 with TRBJ2-5; TRBD2 might be the D (5 bases). V lost 2 bases, J lost 2 bases, and 7 bases lay in between. The CDR3 runs 13 residues. Germline V lookup: CDR1 SGHNT, CDR2 YYREEE (reference sequence). In DNA, the CDR3 is TGTGCCAGCAGCTTCGGAGGTCAAGAGACCCAGTACTTC. Protein product: CASSFGGQETQYF.